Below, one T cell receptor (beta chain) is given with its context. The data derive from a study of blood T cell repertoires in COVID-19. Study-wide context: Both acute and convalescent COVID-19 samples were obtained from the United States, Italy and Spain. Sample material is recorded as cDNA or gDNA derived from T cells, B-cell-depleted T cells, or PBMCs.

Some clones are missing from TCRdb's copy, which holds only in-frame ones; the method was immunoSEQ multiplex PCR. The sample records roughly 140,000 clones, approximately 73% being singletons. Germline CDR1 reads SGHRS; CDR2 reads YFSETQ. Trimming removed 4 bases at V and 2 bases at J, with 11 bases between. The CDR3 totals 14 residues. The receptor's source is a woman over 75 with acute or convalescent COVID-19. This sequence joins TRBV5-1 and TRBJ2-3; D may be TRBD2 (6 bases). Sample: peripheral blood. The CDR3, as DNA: TGCGCCAGCAGCACGGGACTGATCACAGATACGCAGTATTTT. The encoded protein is CASSTGLITDTQYF.